Listed below are T cell receptor beta chains from one sample, sequenced in a study of shared clonotypes between healthy human individuals. The protocol was immunoSEQ multiplex PCR, while the TCRdb copy is restricted to in-frame clones and leaves out a portion. The sample consists of around 88,000 clones, almost 70% of them appearing once. The sample comprised memory CD8+ T cells sorted from blood. Receptors originate from a man aged 25-45 years in good health. CDR3s include the opening cysteine and the closing phenylalanine or tryptophan. A D gene is named only where the DNA matches it firmly. Rows give clone size only sometimes, using once, few, many, or a class for an expanded clone.

cdr3_nt | cdr3_aa | v_call | clone_size | d_call | j_call
TGTGCCAGCTCACCCGGGGTTACTGGGGCCAACGTCCTGACTTTC | CASSPGVTGANVLTF | TRBV18 | once | NA | TRBJ2-6
TGTGCCAGCAGTGAAGCGGTCAGGGGAAGCACTGAAGCTTTCTTT | CASSEAVRGSTEAFF | TRBV2 | NA | NA | TRBJ1-1
TGCAGCGTTGAAGAAACGGTCCGCGGGAGCTCATACGAGGAGCAGTACTTC | CSVEETVRGSSYEEQYF | TRBV29-1 | NA | TRBD2 | TRBJ2-7
TGTGCCAGCAGTTCCGACAGAATCTCGGGACAGGGATTTGCAGGAGAGCAGTACTTC | CASSSDRISGQGFAGEQYF | TRBV28 | NA | TRBD1 | TRBJ2-7
TGTGCTAGCAGCTTTCAACAGGGTTCCGAGCAGTACTTC | CASSFQQGSEQYF | TRBV7-7 | NA | NA | TRBJ2-7
TGTGCCAGCAGCTTATATGGTTCAGGGCTCAATCAGCCCCAGCATTTT | CASSLYGSGLNQPQHF | TRBV7-2 | NA | NA | TRBJ1-5
TGCGCCAGCAGCCGTTCCCCACAGGGATCAAATCAGCCCCAGCATTTT | CASSRSPQGSNQPQHF | TRBV4-1 | many | NA | TRBJ1-5
TGTGCCTGGAGTGTATCGGCAGGGCAGCCCCAGCATTTT | CAWSVSAGQPQHF | TRBV30 | NA | NA | TRBJ1-5
TGTGCCAGCAGCTCTGTCCTTGTCGGGGAGCTGTTTTTT | CASSSVLVGELFF | TRBV7-2 | NA | NA | TRBJ2-2
TGTGCCATTACCCGTTCACACCTTATTAGCTCCTACGAGCAGTACTTC | CAITRSHLISSYEQYF | TRBV10-3 | NA | NA | TRBJ2-7
TGTGCCAGCATGAAGCCCAAAGGAAACAATGAGCAGTTCTTC | CASMKPKGNNEQFF | TRBV28 | NA | NA | TRBJ2-1
TGTGCCAGCAGCTTCTTACCTAGCGGGAGGTCCTACAATGAGCAGTTCTTC | CASSFLPSGRSYNEQFF | TRBV7-3 | few | TRBD2 | TRBJ2-1
TGTGCCAGCAGCTTTAGGTCGAGGGACCCCCTGAACACTGAAGCTTTCTTT | CASSFRSRDPLNTEAFF | TRBV7-9 | NA | NA | TRBJ1-1
TGTGCCAGCAGCTCCCGGACAGGGTTGACTGAAGCTTTCTTT | CASSSRTGLTEAFF | TRBV11-2 | NA | TRBD1 | TRBJ1-1
TGTGCCAGCAGTGACTCTAGCGGCGCCGGGGAGCTGTTTTTT | CASSDSSGAGELFF | TRBV6-4 | large | NA | TRBJ2-2